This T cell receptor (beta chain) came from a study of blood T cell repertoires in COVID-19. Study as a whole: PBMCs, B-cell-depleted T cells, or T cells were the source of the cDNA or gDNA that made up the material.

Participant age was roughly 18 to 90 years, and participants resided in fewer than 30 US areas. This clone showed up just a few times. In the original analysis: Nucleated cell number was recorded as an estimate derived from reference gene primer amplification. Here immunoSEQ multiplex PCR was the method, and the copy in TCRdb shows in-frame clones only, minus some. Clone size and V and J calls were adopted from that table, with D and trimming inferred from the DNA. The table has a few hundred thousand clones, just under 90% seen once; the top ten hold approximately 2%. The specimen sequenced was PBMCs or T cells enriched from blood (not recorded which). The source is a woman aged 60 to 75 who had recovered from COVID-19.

The CDR3 sequence: CASLRDGNQPQHF. The CDR3 DNA follows: TGTGCCAGCCTCAGGGATGGCAATCAGCCCCAGCATTTT. The chain is built from TRBV2 and TRBJ1-5; the D gene is possibly TRBD1 (5 bases). Germline CDR1 and CDR2: SNHLY and FYNNEI. CDR3 length: 13 residues. Trimming removed 8 bases from V and 2 bases from J, with 10 bases in between.